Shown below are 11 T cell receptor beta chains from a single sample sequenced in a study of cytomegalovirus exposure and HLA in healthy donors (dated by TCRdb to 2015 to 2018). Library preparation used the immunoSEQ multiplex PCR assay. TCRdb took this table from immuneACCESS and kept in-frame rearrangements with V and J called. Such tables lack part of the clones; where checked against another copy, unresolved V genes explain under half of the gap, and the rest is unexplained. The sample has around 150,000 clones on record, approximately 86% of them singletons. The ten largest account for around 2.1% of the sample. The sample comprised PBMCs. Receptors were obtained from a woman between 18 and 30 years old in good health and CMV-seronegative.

CDR3 sequence: CASSGRGANTDTQYF. The CDR3 DNA reads as TGTGCCAGCAGCGGTCGGGGGGCCAACACAGATACGCAGTATTTT. The chain combines TRBV9 with TRBJ2-3, with D possibly being TRBD2 (7 bases). Germline V gene data show CDR1 as SGDLS and CDR2 as YYNGEE. Trimming stripped 3 bases from V and 2 bases from J, with 13 bases between. The CDR3 length is 15 residues.

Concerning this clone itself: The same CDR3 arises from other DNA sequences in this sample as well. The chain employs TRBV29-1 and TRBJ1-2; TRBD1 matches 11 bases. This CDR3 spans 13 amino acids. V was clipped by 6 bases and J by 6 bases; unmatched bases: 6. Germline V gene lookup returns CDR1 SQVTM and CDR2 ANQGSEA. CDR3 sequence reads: CSVLPGQGDGYTF. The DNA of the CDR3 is TGCAGCGTCCTCCCGGGACAGGGGGATGGCTACACCTTC.

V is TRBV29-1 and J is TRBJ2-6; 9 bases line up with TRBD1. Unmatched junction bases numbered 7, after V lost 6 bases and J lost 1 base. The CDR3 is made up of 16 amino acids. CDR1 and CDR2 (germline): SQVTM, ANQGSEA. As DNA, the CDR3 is TGCAGCGTGATACCGGGACAGGGTTCTGGGGCCAACGTCCTGACTTTC. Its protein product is CSVIPGQGSGANVLTF.

The CDR3 protein is CASRTAGMGYTF. CDR3 bases: TGTGCCAGCCGGACCGCGGGGATGGGCTACACCTTC. This chain uses TRBV28 with TRBJ1-2, with D unresolved. The length of the CDR3 is 12 residues. Trimming left V 8 bases short and J 8 bases short, with 15 bases between. Germline-derived CDR1 and CDR2 are MDHEN and SYDVKM.

CDR3 amino acids: CASTSDRGHKVQYF. As DNA, the CDR3 is TGTGCCAGCACATCGGACAGGGGGCATAAGGTGCAGTACTTC. The chain has TRBV27 and TRBJ2-7; 11 bases fit TRBD1. Germline CDR1 MNHEY, CDR2 SMNVEV (reference sequence). V lost 7 bases to trimming and J lost 9 bases; unmatched junction nucleotides: 11. CDR3 length: 14 amino acids.

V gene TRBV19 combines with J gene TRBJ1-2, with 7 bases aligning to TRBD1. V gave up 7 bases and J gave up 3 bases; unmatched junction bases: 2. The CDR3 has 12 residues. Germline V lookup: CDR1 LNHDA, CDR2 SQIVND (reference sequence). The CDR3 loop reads CASTDRDYGYTF. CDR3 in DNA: TGTGCCAGTACCGACAGGGACTATGGCTACACCTTC. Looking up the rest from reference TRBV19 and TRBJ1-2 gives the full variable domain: DGGITQSPKYLFRKEGQNVTLSCEQNLNHDAMYWYRQDPGQGLRLIYYSQIVNDFQKGDIAEGYSVSREKKESFPLTVTSAQKNPTAFYLCASTDRDYGYTFGSGTRLTVV.

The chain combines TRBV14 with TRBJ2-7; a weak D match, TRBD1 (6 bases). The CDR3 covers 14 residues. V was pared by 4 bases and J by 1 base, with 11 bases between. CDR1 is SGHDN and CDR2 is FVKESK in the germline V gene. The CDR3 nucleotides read TGTGCCAGCAGCCCCCGGGACACTTCCTACGAGCAGTACTTC. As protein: CASSPRDTSYEQYF.

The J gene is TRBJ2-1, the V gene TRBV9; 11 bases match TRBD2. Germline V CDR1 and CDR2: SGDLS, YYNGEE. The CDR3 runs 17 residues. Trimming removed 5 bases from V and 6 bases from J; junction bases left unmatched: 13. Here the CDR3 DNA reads TGTGCCAGCAGTCCTAGGTTAAGTAGCGGGAGGGCCAATGAGCAGTTCTTC. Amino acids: CASSPRLSSGRANEQFF.

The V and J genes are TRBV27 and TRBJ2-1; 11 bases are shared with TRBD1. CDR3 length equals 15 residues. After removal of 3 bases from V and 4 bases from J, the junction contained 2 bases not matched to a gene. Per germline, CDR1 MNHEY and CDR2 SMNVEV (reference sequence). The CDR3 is CASSFGQGAYNEQFF. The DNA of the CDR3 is TGTGCCAGCAGTTTTGGACAGGGGGCTTACAATGAGCAGTTCTTC.

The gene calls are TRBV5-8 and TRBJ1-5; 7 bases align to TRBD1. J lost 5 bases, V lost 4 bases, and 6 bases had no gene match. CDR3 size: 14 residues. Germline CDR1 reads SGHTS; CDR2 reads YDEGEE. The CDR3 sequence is CASSGGTEDQPQHF. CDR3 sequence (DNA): TGTGCCAGCAGCGGTGGGACAGAGGATCAGCCCCAGCATTTT. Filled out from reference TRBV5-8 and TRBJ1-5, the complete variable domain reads EAGVTQSPTHLIKTRGQQATLRCSPISGHTSVYWYQQALGLGLQFLLWYDEGEERNRGNFPPRFSGRQFPNYSSELNVNALELEDSALYLCASSGGTEDQPQHFGDGTRLSIL.

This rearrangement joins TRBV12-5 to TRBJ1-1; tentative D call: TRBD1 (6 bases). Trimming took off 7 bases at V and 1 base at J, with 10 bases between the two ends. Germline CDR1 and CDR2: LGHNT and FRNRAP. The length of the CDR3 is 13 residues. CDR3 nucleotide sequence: TGTGCTAGTGCCCTACAGGGGAACACTGAAGCTTTCTTT. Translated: CASALQGNTEAFF.